This TCR beta chain was sequenced during a study of a mutant IDH1 vaccine in newly diagnosed glioma. This clone is labeled medium-sized. Its specificity is not known. Profiled with immunoSEQ multiplex PCR; TCRdb holds only in-frame clones, not every one. The sample contains 50,000 to 70,000 clones, 74% of which appear only once. Indicated time point: week 35, safety follow-up. Doses consisted of 300 ug of mutant IDH1 20-mer peptide each, paired with topical imiquimod. The J segment lost 3 bases and the V segment lost 0 bases, leaving 10 bases of the junction unmatched. Germline V gene lookup returns CDR1 LGHNA and CDR2 YSLEER. The CDR3 totals 17 residues.

The genes are TRBV4-3 and TRBJ2-7; 8 nucleotides agree with TRBD1. The receptor comes from a man aged 50 or older with glioma. Sequencing used PBMCs, obtained from a glioma patient whose treatment included an IDH1 peptide vaccine. CDR3 sequence: CASSQDRTGRPLYEQYF. CDR3 DNA sequence: TGCGCCAGCAGCCAAGATAGGACAGGGAGGCCCCTCTACGAGCAGTACTTC.